The present T cell receptor beta chain was sequenced within a study of response to subunit inactivated influenza vaccine. This clonotype was seen more than once but under ten times. Its specificity is not known. In TCRdb, the RT-PCR reads were re-called with MiXCR into one record per CDR3 protein. The repertoire consists of just over 300,000 distinct CDR3 sequences, with over 20% occurring once and the leading ten covering 9% to 12%. Study results and caveats: The authors suggested that few new T cells are recruited per seasonal influenza vaccination.

This CDR3 is 15 amino acids long. Trimming cost V 9 bases and J 0 bases, with 14 bases left between them. The genes are TRBV12-3 or TRBV12-4 and TRBJ1-4; tentative D call: TRBD1 (6 bases). Here the sequenced sample was PBMCs from blood, taken roughly 20 months after vaccination. The TCR was taken from a man between 45 and 75 years old who received an inactivated influenza vaccine. The CDR3 DNA follows: TGTGCCAGTTATCAGGGGCTTGCAACTAATGAAAAACTGTTTTTT. As protein: CASYQGLATNEKLFF.